The 12 T cell receptor beta chains presented below share a single source sample, sequenced in a study of human T cells and chemical hapten exposure. MiXCR, applied by TCRdb to the RACE reads, yields one record per CDR3 protein. The sample has around 350,000 distinct CDR3 sequences; about 5% are singletons. Regarding time point: pre-sensitization, week 0. The treatment: therapeutic diphenylcyclopropenone sensitization with weekly scalp DPC. The sequenced sample was whole blood, obtained in connection with sensitization to the hapten diphenylcyclopropenone (DPC). These receptor sequences come from a woman younger than 35 with alopecia areata. Some clones in this sample may be carry-over from other donors' samples.

This clonotype was seen only once. The J gene is TRBJ2-7, the V gene TRBV18, with no clear D. Germline-derived CDR1 and CDR2 are KGHSH and LQKENI. V dropped 5 bases and J dropped 7 bases, with 18 bases sitting between them. This CDR3 spans 14 amino acids. The chain's CDR3 is CASSGVLTGEEQYF. CDR3 nucleotide sequence: TGTGCCAGCTCAGGCGTCTTAACGGGTGAAGAGCAGTACTTC. Complete variable domain (other parts from reference TRBV18 and TRBJ2-7): NAGVMQNPRHLVRRRGQEARLRCSPMKGHSHVYWYRQLPEEGLKFMVYLQKENIIDESGMPKERFSAEFPKEGPSILRIQQVVRGDSAAYFCASSGVLTGEEQYFGPGTRLTVT.

This clonotype was picked up a small number of times. This chain links TRBV13 with TRBJ2-7; D unresolved. This CDR3 is 14 amino acids long. The V end lost 6 bases, the J end lost 2 bases, and 14 bases lay between the germline ends. Germline CDR1 reads PRHDT; CDR2 reads FYEKMQ (reference sequence). The CDR3 loop reads CASSPRRAAYEQYF. In nucleotides, the CDR3 is TGTGCCAGCAGTCCCCGTCGGGCCGCCTACGAGCAGTACTTC.

The chain combines TRBV14 with TRBJ1-1; D is ambiguous. V was shortened by 2 bases and J by 3 bases, with 16 bases between the two germline ends. The CDR3 extends over 16 amino acids. CDR1 is SGHDN and CDR2 is FVKESK in the germline V gene. The CDR3 DNA is TGTGCCAGCAGCCAACTCCCGGGGTTTACGGACACTGAAGCTTTCTTT. This sequence encodes CASSQLPGFTDTEAFF.

A few counts support this clonotype. The chain uses TRBV12-3 or TRBV12-4 and TRBJ2-7, with 9 bases matching TRBD2. The CDR3 loop spans 12 amino acids. Losses at the gene ends were 4 bases for V and 7 bases for J; bases not matched to a gene: 2. This chain's CDR3 is CASSSRGGEQYF. CDR3 DNA sequence: TGTGCCAGCAGTTCGCGGGGGGGAGAGCAGTACTTC.

The genes are TRBV21-1 and TRBJ1-2. TRBV21-1 is given as a pseudogene. CDR3 length equals 17 residues. CDR3 loop: CASSKDLGTSEECGYTF. The CDR3 DNA follows: TGTGCCAGCAGCAAAGATTTAGGGACAAGCGAGGAGTGTGGCTACACCTTC.

This clonotype was counted many times. The chain couples TRBV12-3 or TRBV12-4 to TRBJ2-3, with D unclear. V lost 3 bases and J lost 2, with 12 bases in between. The CDR3 length is 15 residues. The CDR3 coding sequence is TGTGCCAGCAGTTTTAATTGGGGAAACACAGATACGCAGTATTTT. It yields the protein CASSFNWGNTDTQYF.

This clonotype was observed a handful of times. CDR3 loop: CASSGRGDNSPLHF. DNA of the CDR3: TGTGCCAGCAGCGGACGAGGGGACAATTCACCCCTCCACTTT. The chain combines TRBV7-9 with TRBJ1-6, with D perhaps TRBD1 (5 bases). The V end lost 5 bases, the J end lost 7 bases, and 12 bases lay between the germline ends. The CDR3 extends over 14 amino acids. Germline CDR1 and CDR2: SEHNR and FQNEAQ (reference sequence).

The J gene is TRBJ2-3, the V gene TRBV12-3 or TRBV12-4; 8 nucleotides align to TRBD2. The CDR3 is made up of 16 amino acids. Trimming removed 5 bases from V and 0 bases from J; junction bases left unmatched: 7. CDR3 residues: CASSPGLGFSTDTQYF. DNA for the CDR3: TGTGCCAGCAGTCCGGGACTAGGGTTTAGCACAGATACGCAGTATTTT.

The V call is TRBV28, the J call TRBJ2-3, with 8 bases identical to TRBD1. This CDR3 is 15 amino acids long. The V segment lost 1 base and the J segment 4 bases; nucleotides outside the gene matches: 4. CDR1 is MDHEN, CDR2 SYDVKM, per germline. CDR3 DNA sequence: TGTGCCAGCAGTTTATTGGCACAGGGGGCAGATACGCAGTATTTT. It encodes CASSLLAQGADTQYF.

The chain employs TRBV7-9 and TRBJ1-1; no firm D call. V lost 1 base to trimming and J lost 4 bases, with 10 bases between them. This CDR3 is 14 amino acids long. CDR1 is SEHNR and CDR2 is FQNEAQ in the germline V gene (reference sequence). DNA for the CDR3: TGTGCCAGCAGCTTAGTGAGCACGGGCACTGAAGCTTTCTTT. This gives the protein CASSLVSTGTEAFF.

This clonotype was seen a handful of times. The V and J genes are TRBV4-3 and TRBJ2-2; 7 bases align to TRBD1. This CDR3 is 15 amino acids long. V lost 4 bases and J lost 6; bases outside the gene matches: 8. Germline lookup yields CDR1 LGHNA and CDR2 YSLEER. The CDR3 reads CASSPTTGSPGELFF. In DNA form, the CDR3 reads TGCGCCAGCAGCCCCACGACAGGGAGCCCCGGGGAGCTGTTTTTT.

This clonotype has a handful of counts. This rearrangement joins TRBV4-2 to TRBJ1-1, with TRBD1 as a possible D gene (6 bases). The CDR3 has 14 amino acids. V dropped 3 bases and J dropped 7 bases, with 15 bases sitting between them. CDR1 and CDR2 from the germline V gene are LGHNA and YNFKEQ. CDR3 sequence (DNA): TGTGCCAGCAGCCAGGACAGTTTAACCTTTGAAGCTTTCTTT. Its translation is CASSQDSLTFEAFF.